Each of the 27 T cell receptor beta chains below was sequenced from the same sample in a study of T cell repertoires in cytomegalovirus infection. TCRdb passed the reads through MiXCR, listing each CDR3 protein once. This table has roughly 68,000 distinct CDR3 sequences, 20% to 25% appearing once. These TCRs' antigens remain unknown. The source material was CD8+ T cells from cultured PBMCs, sampled from culture after CMV antigen stimulation. All receptors derive from a human donor in good health (CMV status not recorded). Some clones in this sample may be carry-over from other donors' samples.

V is TRBV7-2 and J is TRBJ2-2, with unresolved D. V was shortened by 2 bases and J by 7 bases, with 20 bases between the two germline ends. CDR1 and CDR2 (germline): SGHTA, FQGNSA. The CDR3 totals 17 residues. CDR3 in DNA: TGTGCCAGCAGCTTAAAGGGCTCGGCCGTTGTAGTCGGGGAGCTGTTTTTT. Its protein is CASSLKGSAVVVGELFF.

The V call is TRBV27, the J call TRBJ1-2; D is perhaps TRBD1 (5 bases). Trimming cost V 5 bases and J 4 bases, with 20 bases left between them. The germline gives CDR1 MNHEY, CDR2 SMNVEV (reference sequence). The CDR3 totals 16 residues. The CDR3 nucleotides read TGTGCCAGCAGTCCCCGGGGCGGCAGGGTTCCCTATGGCTACACCTTC. Protein product: CASSPRGGRVPYGYTF.

There are a few counts of this clonotype. This chain joins TRBV11-2 and TRBJ2-7, with 9 positions matching TRBD1. The CDR3 is made up of 16 amino acids. Germline loops: CDR1 SGHAT, CDR2 FQNNGV. The V gene end was trimmed by 0 bases and the J gene end by 2 bases; junction bases not matched to a gene: 5. The CDR3 sequence: CASSLDWDRATYEQYF. For the CDR3, the DNA is TGTGCCAGCAGCTTAGACTGGGACAGGGCTACCTACGAGCAGTACTTC.

This clonotype has only a few counts. A much larger clone differs by one base, so this may be a read error. The chain uses TRBV12-3 or TRBV12-4 and TRBJ1-1, with D hard to call. Deletions cut 7 bases from V and 6 bases from J, with 21 bases between. The CDR3 is 15 amino acids. The CDR3 sequence: CASNPGPVLRPEAFF. CDR3 bases: TGTGCCAGCAATCCTGGACCCGTCTTAAGGCCTGAAGCTTTCTTT.

Comment on this clonotype: The CDR3 ends on some other residue instead of the conserved phenylalanine or tryptophan, so this is likely a read error. The chain's CDR3 is CASSGGTGPGNTIYY. In DNA, the CDR3 is TGTGCCAGCAGTGGGGGGACAGGGCCCGGAAACACCATATATTAT. The V gene is TRBV2, the J gene TRBJ1-3, with 9 bases fitting TRBD1. With V trimmed by 4 bases and J by 4 bases, 5 bases remained unmatched. This CDR3 has 15 amino acids. The germline V gene encodes CDR1 SNHLY and CDR2 FYNNEI.

In its sample, this clonotype was seen once. The J gene is TRBJ2-5, the V gene TRBV4-2, with D tentatively TRBD1 (5 bases). The CDR3 has 14 amino acids. Trimming stripped 0 bases from V and 4 bases from J, with 9 bases between. The germline V gene has CDR1 LGHNA and CDR2 YNFKEQ. CDR3 bases: TGTGCCAGCAGCCAAGACCTGGGGCCAGAGACCCAGTACTTC. This gives the protein CASSQDLGPETQYF.

This clonotype was seen ten or more times. This chain uses TRBV7-2 with TRBJ1-2, with 9 positions matching TRBD1. Unmatched junction bases numbered 12, after V lost 2 bases and J lost 5 bases. Germline-derived CDR1 and CDR2 are SGHTA and FQGNSA. This CDR3 has 17 residues. The CDR3 region is CASSLWIIQGARYGYTF. The CDR3 DNA follows: TGTGCCAGCAGCTTATGGATCATACAGGGGGCTCGATATGGCTACACCTTC.

V and J are TRBV4-2 and TRBJ1-2, with TRBD1 identical over 8 bases. V shed 3 bases, J shed 6 bases, and the junction held 12 bases outside the gene matches. The CDR3 is made up of 16 amino acids. CDR1 LGHNA and CDR2 YNFKEQ come from the germline V gene. CDR3 in amino acids: CASSQPGQGSSDGYTF. The CDR3 region has the DNA TGTGCCAGCAGCCAGCCCGGACAGGGAAGTTCGGATGGCTACACCTTC.

The genes are TRBV4-1 and TRBJ2-2; TRBD1 matches at 8 bases. V lost 2 bases and J lost 7; bases outside the gene matches: 15. This CDR3 contains 18 residues. Per the germline V gene, CDR1 is MGHRA and CDR2 is YSYEKL. In DNA, the CDR3 is TGCGCCAGCAGCCAACTAGGTATCGGGACAGGATTAGACGGGGAGCTGTTTTTT. It specifies CASSQLGIGTGLDGELFF.

The V and J genes are TRBV28 and TRBJ1-4; 9 bases fit TRBD1. This CDR3 spans 11 amino acids. V shed 6 bases and J 13 bases; nucleotides not matched to a gene: 3. Germline loops: CDR1 MDHEN, CDR2 SYDVKM. CDR3 in DNA: TGTGCCAGCAGAACGACAGGGGGACTGTTTTTT. Its translation: CASRTTGGLFF.

The chain joins TRBV4-2 to TRBJ2-5, with D maybe TRBD2 (5 bases). CDR1 is LGHNA and CDR2 is YNFKEQ in the germline V gene. This CDR3 has 16 residues. V was shortened by 0 bases and J by 2 bases, with 13 bases between the two germline ends. This CDR3 is CASSQDGGALQETQYF. CDR3 nucleotides: TGTGCCAGCAGCCAAGATGGAGGAGCGCTGCAAGAGACCCAGTACTTC.

The chain is built from TRBV6-2 or TRBV6-3 and TRBJ2-7; 9 positions agree with TRBD1. Germline V gene data show CDR1 as MNHEY and CDR2 as SVGEGT. V trimming: 6 bases; J trimming: 2 bases; junction bases outside the gene matches: 8. The CDR3 loop spans 15 amino acids. The CDR3 DNA reads TGTGCCAGCAGACCACCGGGACAGGGAACCTACGAGCAGTACTTC. Protein product: CASRPPGQGTYEQYF.

The chain links TRBV4-1 to TRBJ2-1; unclear D gene. The CDR3 has 15 amino acids. Germline values: CDR1 MGHRA, CDR2 YSYEKL. Trimming left V 1 base short and J 8 bases short, with 15 bases between. The CDR3 spells CASSQVLRGADEQFF. The CDR3 DNA is TGCGCCAGCAGCCAAGTTCTGCGTGGCGCAGATGAGCAGTTCTTC.

This clonotype has only a few counts. The chain uses TRBV7-2 and TRBJ2-3; D is possibly TRBD2 (6 bases). CDR3 length: 14 amino acids. Trimming stripped 1 base from V and 3 bases from J, with 8 bases between. Germline V gene sequence: CDR1 SGHTA, CDR2 FQGNSA. CDR3 amino acids: CASSLDRETDTQYF. In DNA, the CDR3 is TGTGCCAGCAGCTTAGATCGGGAGACAGATACGCAGTATTTT.

This clonotype was observed a few times. V and J are TRBV12-3 or TRBV12-4 and TRBJ2-3; TRBD1 is a possible D gene (6 bases). This CDR3 has 17 amino acids. The V gene lost 6 bases and the J gene lost 3 bases, with 22 bases spanning the gap. The CDR3 spells CASRRRQDSRYTDTQYF. For the CDR3, the DNA is TGTGCCAGCAGACGACGACAGGACTCGAGGTATACAGATACGCAGTATTTT.

This clonotype was seen only a few times. The chain couples TRBV6-2 or TRBV6-3 to TRBJ1-1, with unresolved D. This CDR3 has 15 residues. CDR1 MNHEY and CDR2 SVGEGT come from the germline V gene. Trimming took 7 bases from V and 0 from J, leaving 15 bases between them. CDR3 protein: CASKSRIFMNTEAFF. The DNA of the CDR3 is TGTGCCAGCAAATCCAGAATCTTCATGAACACTGAAGCTTTCTTT.

This chain uses TRBV4-2 with TRBJ2-1; 7 positions agree with TRBD2. Germline V gene data show CDR1 as LGHNA and CDR2 as YNFKEQ. J was trimmed by 7 bases and V by 0 bases; bases with no gene match: 15. CDR3 length equals 18 residues. Written as DNA, the CDR3 is TGTGCCAGCAGCCAAGAGGGGGGGTCGAGCGGGCCGGGTAATGAGCAGTTCTTC. Translation: CASSQEGGSSGPGNEQFF.

This clonotype came up a few times. The chain employs TRBV6-5 and TRBJ2-2, with 9 bases matching TRBD2. Germline lookup yields CDR1 MNHEY and CDR2 SVGAGI. The CDR3 is made up of 15 amino acids. The ends lost 6 bases at V and 5 bases at J; junction bases unmatched: 7. The chain's CDR3 is CASSMRLAETGELFF. Written as DNA, the CDR3 is TGTGCCAGCAGCATGCGACTAGCGGAAACCGGGGAGCTGTTTTTT.

This clonotype was recorded a few times. The rearrangement links TRBV7-9 to TRBJ2-1, with TRBD1 as a possible D gene (5 bases). From germline, CDR1 is SEHNR and CDR2 FQNEAQ (reference sequence). CDR3 length: 14 amino acids. Deletions cut 4 bases from V and 10 bases from J, with 17 bases between. This CDR3 reads CASSWPPQGNEQFF. CDR3 sequence (DNA): TGTGCCAGCAGCTGGCCGCCTCAGGGAAACGAGCAGTTCTTC.

V usage is TRBV11-2 and J usage is TRBJ1-2; 7 positions match TRBD1. Per germline, CDR1 SGHAT and CDR2 FQNNGV. The CDR3 is 14 residues long. The ends lost 3 bases at V and 3 bases at J; junction bases unmatched: 4. The CDR3 region has the DNA TGTGCCAGCAGCTTTCCAGGGGGAGACTATGGCTACACCTTC. This sequence encodes CASSFPGGDYGYTF.

This clonotype was observed a handful of times. J is TRBJ1-5 and V is TRBV6-2 or TRBV6-3, with 9 nucleotides matching TRBD1. J was trimmed by 4 bases and V by 2 bases; bases with no gene match: 6. The CDR3 is 16 amino acids. Germline CDR1 and CDR2: MNHEY and SVGEGT. CDR3 bases: TGTGCCAGCAGTTACCTAATTGGACAGGGGAATCAGCCCCAGCATTTT. This encodes CASSYLIGQGNQPQHF.

This clonotype has just a few counts. The chain recombines TRBV7-3 with TRBJ2-6; 7 bases align to TRBD1. CDR1 is SGHTA and CDR2 is FQGTGA in the germline V gene. This CDR3 has 20 amino acids. J gave up 0 bases and V 6 bases, and 17 bases lay outside the gene matches. In DNA form, the CDR3 reads TGTGCCAGCAGGCCGGGACAGAAAGATCCTTCCTCCTCTGGGGCCAACGTCCTGACTTTC. Protein sequence: CASRPGQKDPSSSGANVLTF.

This clonotype was counted many times. The chain uses TRBV7-9 and TRBJ1-5, with D uncertain. CDR1 SEHNR and CDR2 FQNEAQ come from the germline V gene (reference sequence). The length of the CDR3 is 11 residues. V lost 4 bases, J lost 16 bases, and 14 bases lay in between. CDR3 sequence (DNA): TGTGCCAGCAGCTCCTCCTCTGGGCTCCATTTT. Residues: CASSSSSGLHF. Looking up the rest from reference TRBV7-9 and TRBJ1-5 gives the full variable domain: DTGVSQNPRHKITKRGQNVTFRCDPISEHNRLYWYRQTLGQGPEFLTYFQNEAQLEKSRLLSDRFSAERPKGSFSTLEIQRTEQGDSAMYLCASSSSSGLHFGDGTRLSIL.

This clonotype has just a few counts. The V and J genes are TRBV6-1 and TRBJ2-3; a weak D match, TRBD2 (8 bases). This CDR3 comprises 18 residues. Trimming took 3 bases from V and 4 from J, leaving 23 bases between them. Germline V gene data show CDR1 as MNHNS and CDR2 as SASEGT. The CDR3 bases are TGTGCCAGCAGTGAGAAATTCGGGAGGGGGCCCACAGCAGATACGCAGTATTTT. It yields the protein CASSEKFGRGPTADTQYF.

The chain recombines TRBV7-9 with TRBJ1-2; a possible D gene is TRBD1 (6 bases). The germline gives CDR1 SEHNR, CDR2 FQNEAQ (reference sequence). CDR3 length: 14 amino acids. V was pared by 6 bases and J by 1 base, with 12 bases between. The DNA for the CDR3 is TGTGCCAGCAGGAATGGGACACTTAACTATGGCTACACCTTC. Its protein is CASRNGTLNYGYTF.

The chain carries TRBV5-6 and TRBJ2-7; the D gene could be TRBD1 or TRBD2 (5 bases each). V was shortened by 6 bases and J by 3 bases, with 13 bases between the two germline ends. This CDR3 comprises 13 residues. Germline V gives CDR1 SGHDT, CDR2 YYEEEE. This chain's CDR3 is CASIGAMDYEQYF. The CDR3 nucleotides are TGTGCCAGCATCGGGGCGATGGACTACGAGCAGTACTTC.

The rearrangement uses TRBV7-2 and TRBJ2-7; D not certain. The CDR3 loop spans 14 amino acids. Germline CDR1 and CDR2: SGHTA and FQGNSA. V was clipped by 3 bases and J by 3 bases, with 12 bases between them. CDR3 region: CASSFHSSLYEQYF. The CDR3 region has the DNA TGTGCCAGCAGCTTTCATTCTTCCCTCTACGAGCAGTACTTC.